Listed below are T cell receptor beta chains from one sample, sequenced in a study of beta chain features in type 1 diabetes. The protocol was immunoSEQ multiplex PCR, while the TCRdb copy is restricted to in-frame clones and leaves out a portion. The sample consists of under 550,000 clones, 10% to 12% of them appearing once. Sequencing was carried out using naive CD4+ T cells from blood. These receptors were obtained from a woman aged 18 to 35 in good health. Both conserved end residues are part of each CDR3. Each record gives: CDR3 protein, CDR3 DNA, clone size, D gene, J gene, V gene. D genes are given only for firm matches. Clone size is stated in some rows and not others, as once, few, many or a class when expanded.

CATSREIFYNEQFF	TGTGCCACCAGCAGAGAAATATTCTACAATGAGCAGTTCTTC	-	-	TRBJ2-1	TRBV15
CASSLESPGSGTDTQYF	TGCGCCAGCAGCTTGGAATCCCCAGGGAGCGGCACAGATACGCAGTATTTT	-	-	TRBJ2-3	TRBV5-1
CASSLGPRTGNTGELFF	TGTGCCAGCAGCTTGGGCCCCCGAACAGGGAACACCGGGGAGCTGTTTTTT	-	-	TRBJ2-2	TRBV5-4
CASSPHTGTGKTYEQYF	TGTGCCAGCAGCCCCCACACTGGGACAGGGAAAACCTACGAGCAGTACTTC	few	TRBD1	TRBJ2-7	TRBV4-2
CASSMKLAPRDTQYF	TGTGCCAGCAGTATGAAACTTGCCCCTCGGGATACGCAGTATTTT	few	-	TRBJ2-3	TRBV27
CASSRGGATDTQYF	TGTGCCAGCAGCCGCGGGGGGGCGACAGATACGCAGTATTTT	few	TRBD2	TRBJ2-3	TRBV5-4
CASSPLSDSYNEQFF	TGTGCCAGCTCACCACTGTCCGACAGTTACAATGAGCAGTTCTTC	-	-	TRBJ2-1	TRBV18
CAGDRVVTEAFF	TGTGCCGGCGACAGGGTGGTGACTGAAGCTTTCTTT	few	TRBD1	TRBJ1-1	TRBV7-9
CASSDTGGSYNEQFF	TGTGCCAGCAGTGACACAGGCGGCTCCTACAATGAGCAGTTCTTC	few	-	TRBJ2-1	TRBV2
CSVNPGTGENIQYF	TGCAGCGTCAACCCGGGGACAGGGGAAAACATTCAGTACTTC	few	TRBD1	TRBJ2-4	TRBV29-1
CASSLVSLDGGYTF	TGTGCCAGCAGCTTAGTCTCCCTGGATGGTGGCTACACCTTC	few	-	TRBJ1-2	TRBV7-2
CASSLTIPNQPQHF	TGTGCCAGCAGCTTAACCATACCAAATCAGCCCCAGCATTTT	-	-	TRBJ1-5	TRBV7-2
CASSPRGETQYF	TGTGCCAGCAGCCCCCGGGGAGAGACCCAGTACTTC	few	-	TRBJ2-5	TRBV11-1
CASSWMEGYEQYF	TGTGCCAGCAGTTGGATGGAGGGCTACGAGCAGTACTTC	-	-	TRBJ2-7	TRBV2
CADGGYFSSTDTQYF	TGTGCCGACGGGGGATACTTCTCAAGCACAGATACGCAGTATTTT	-	-	TRBJ2-3	TRBV2
CASSVRGEALGYTF	TGTGCCAGCAGCGTTAGGGGCGAGGCCCTCGGCTACACCTTC	few	-	TRBJ1-2	TRBV9
CATGISGANVLTF	TGTGCCACAGGGATATCTGGGGCCAACGTCCTGACTTTC	few	-	TRBJ2-6	TRBV11-2
CASSTAYGYTF	TGTGCCAGTAGTACCGCCTATGGCTACACCTTC	few	-	TRBJ1-2	TRBV19
CASSVLNRGSLSGYTF	TGTGCCAGCAGTGTATTAAACAGGGGATCTTTAAGTGGCTACACCTTC	few	TRBD1	TRBJ1-2	TRBV6-1
CASSATRAGPYGYTF	TGTGCCAGCAGTGCCACAAGGGCTGGGCCTTATGGCTACACCTTC	-	-	TRBJ1-2	TRBV6-1
CASSFQGASTDTQYF	TGTGCCAGCAGCTTCCAGGGGGCTAGCACAGATACGCAGTATTTT	-	TRBD1	TRBJ2-3	TRBV7-2
CATSGVSGTDTQYF	TGTGCCACCAGCGGGGTGTCGGGCACAGATACGCAGTATTTT	-	-	TRBJ2-3	TRBV15
CASLRQIRNTEAFF	TGTGCCTCGCTGCGACAGATAAGGAACACTGAAGCTTTCTTT	few	-	TRBJ1-1	TRBV30
CASSPAGQRRVYGYTF	TGTGCCAGCTCACCAGCGGGACAGCGACGCGTCTATGGCTACACCTTC	-	TRBD1	TRBJ1-2	TRBV18
CASGLLLGGSYNEQFF	TGTGCTAGTGGTTTGTTACTAGGAGGCTCCTACAATGAGCAGTTCTTC	few	-	TRBJ2-1	TRBV12-5
CASSPGSGGGNEQFF	TGTGCCAGCAGCCCAGGGTCAGGGGGAGGTAATGAGCAGTTCTTC	-	-	TRBJ2-1	TRBV7-7
CSVAQTGTATNYGYTF	TGCAGCGTCGCTCAGACCGGGACGGCTACTAACTATGGCTACACCTTC	few	-	TRBJ1-2	TRBV29-1
CASSNTGELFF	TGTGCCAGCAGCAACACCGGGGAGCTGTTTTTT	-	-	TRBJ2-2	TRBV14
CASSFNLRERGTDTQYF	TGCGCCAGCAGCTTTAATCTACGGGAGAGGGGCACAGATACGCAGTATTTT	-	-	TRBJ2-3	TRBV5-1
CASSGQDYGYTF	TGTGCCAGCAGTGGTCAAGATTACGGCTACACCTTC	few	-	TRBJ1-2	TRBV2
CASSPQGITDTQYF	TGTGCCAGCAGCCCACAGGGCATCACAGATACGCAGTATTTT	few	-	TRBJ2-3	TRBV28
CSVLAWTSTDTQYF	TGCAGCGTCTTAGCGTGGACTAGCACAGATACGCAGTATTTT	few	-	TRBJ2-3	TRBV29-1
CASSHGGGPGTDTQYF	TGTGCCAGCAGCCACGGAGGGGGACCAGGCACAGATACGCAGTATTTT	few	-	TRBJ2-3	TRBV7-9
CASGLFGRETQYF	TGTGCTAGTGGTTTGTTCGGTCGGGAGACCCAGTACTTC	-	-	TRBJ2-5	TRBV12-5
CASSQPYRGGSTDTQYF	TGCGCCAGCAGCCAACCCTATCGGGGGGGAAGCACAGATACGCAGTATTTT	few	TRBD2	TRBJ2-3	TRBV4-1
CASSGTANTGELFF	TGCGCCAGCTCAGGGACAGCGAACACCGGGGAGCTGTTTTTT	-	TRBD1	TRBJ2-2	TRBV5-1
CASRLLQGQETQYF	TGCGCCAGCAGATTACTCCAGGGACAAGAGACCCAGTACTTC	-	-	TRBJ2-5	TRBV5-1
CASSRWTSGRYEQYF	TGTGCCAGCAGTCGCTGGACTAGCGGGAGGTACGAGCAGTACTTC	-	TRBD2	TRBJ2-7	TRBV7-2
CASSLESSLTEQYF	TGTGCCAGCAGCTTAGAATCAAGCCTTACCGAGCAGTACTTC	-	-	TRBJ2-7	TRBV7-8
CASSFTVSYEQYF	TGTGCCAGCAGCTTTACAGTGTCCTACGAGCAGTACTTC	-	-	TRBJ2-7	TRBV7-9
CASSRLARSYNEQFF	TGCGCCAGCAGCCGACTAGCGCGCTCCTACAATGAGCAGTTCTTC	few	TRBD2	TRBJ2-1	TRBV4-3
CSAPPRPGYTF	TGCAGTGCCCCCCCACGTCCCGGCTACACCTTC	-	-	TRBJ1-2	TRBV20-1
CASSLLGTSRYEQYF	TGTGCCAGCAGCTTACTGGGGACTAGTCGATACGAGCAGTACTTC	few	TRBD2	TRBJ2-7	TRBV5-6
CASSLDSYSGELFF	TGTGCCAGCAGCTTGGACTCCTATAGCGGGGAGCTGTTTTTT	few	-	TRBJ2-2	TRBV7-9
CASSGQDSYSYNSPLHF	TGTGCCAGCAGTGGACAGGACAGTTACTCCTATAATTCACCCCTCCACTTT	few	TRBD1	TRBJ1-6	TRBV28
CAWSGGLNEKLFF	TGTGCCTGGAGCGGAGGGCTTAATGAAAAACTGTTTTTT	-	-	TRBJ1-4	TRBV30
CASSQEQGLEQYF	TGCGCCAGCAGCCAAGAGCAGGGCCTCGAGCAGTACTTC	few	-	TRBJ2-7	TRBV4-3
CSVGSYYGETQYF	TGCAGCGTTGGCTCCTACTACGGAGAGACCCAGTACTTC	-	-	TRBJ2-5	TRBV29-1
CASGGASWNTEAFF	TGTGCCAGCGGAGGGGCGAGCTGGAACACTGAAGCTTTCTTT	few	-	TRBJ1-1	TRBV9
CASRYGTGNVGTEAFF	TGTGCCAGCAGATATGGGACAGGGAATGTCGGCACTGAAGCTTTCTTT	-	TRBD1	TRBJ1-1	TRBV5-4
CAWSLSNQPQHF	TGTGCCTGGAGCCTCAGCAATCAGCCCCAGCATTTT	-	-	TRBJ1-5	TRBV30
CSARMNTEAFF	TGCAGTGCTCGAATGAACACTGAAGCTTTCTTT	-	-	TRBJ1-1	TRBV20-1
CASSLKTGLYGYTF	TGTGCCAGCAGTTTGAAGACAGGTCTCTATGGCTACACCTTC	-	-	TRBJ1-2	TRBV6-5
CASSQLRRSNEKLFF	TGCGCCAGCAGCCAATTGCGTCGGAGTAATGAAAAACTGTTTTTT	-	-	TRBJ1-4	TRBV4-1
CASSLTGANTGELFF	TGTGCCAGCAGCTTAACAGGGGCGAACACCGGGGAGCTGTTTTTT	-	TRBD1	TRBJ2-2	TRBV13
CSAFGNTEAFF	TGCAGTGCTTTCGGGAACACTGAAGCTTTCTTT	-	-	TRBJ1-1	TRBV20-1